A single sample gave rise to the 25 T cell receptor beta chains below, sequenced in a study. Each CDR3 protein is one row after TCRdb ran MiXCR on the 5' RACE reads. Found here are 8,000 or so distinct CDR3 sequences, less than 40% of them singletons; the top ten hold around 7%. Sequenced sample: tumor-infiltrating memory CD4+ T cells sorted from the breast tumor. The subset was: memory CD4+ T cells, CD4+CD45RO+CD25-. Receptors were obtained from a female donor with breast cancer.

The chain has TRBV5-1 and TRBJ2-7; 9 bases are a match to TRBD2. The CDR3 consists of 13 residues. Trimming removed 4 bases from V and 8 bases from J; junction bases left unmatched: 7. Germline loops: CDR1 SGHRS, CDR2 YFSETQ. CDR3 residues: CASSPDSGGQQYF. The DNA for the CDR3 is TGCGCCAGCAGCCCTGATAGCGGGGGACAGCAGTACTTC.

By proportion, this clonotype is medium-sized (0.01 to 0.1%). This chain uses TRBV28 with TRBJ1-2; D gene uncertain. The CDR3 totals 12 residues. CDR1 is MDHEN and CDR2 is SYDVKM in the germline V gene. Trimming stripped 11 bases from V and 1 base from J, with 11 bases between. The CDR3: CAEWQVNYGYTF. The CDR3 DNA reads TGTGCCGAATGGCAGGTTAACTATGGCTACACCTTC.

This clonotype was seen ten or more times. The CDR3 coding sequence is TGTGCCAGCAGTTTAGGCAGCGACTATGGCTACACCTTC. It yields the protein CASSLGSDYGYTF. This chain links TRBV28 with TRBJ1-2; the D is unclear. V lost 2 bases, J lost 3 bases, and 7 bases lay in between. This CDR3 has 13 amino acids. From germline, CDR1 is MDHEN and CDR2 SYDVKM.

Details on this clonotype: At one end the junction does not follow the germline gene, possibly because of a read error. This chain connects TRBV6-6 to TRBJ1-4; D may be TRBD1 (5 bases). The germline gives CDR1 MNHNY, CDR2 SVGAGI (reference sequence). There are 15 residues in the CDR3. CDR3 sequence (DNA): TGTGCCACCATAGAAGGGCTACGGGGGACGGAAAAGCTGTTATTT. Amino acid sequence: CATIEGLRGTEKLLF.

A remark on this clonotype: The final CDR3 position lacks the conserved phenylalanine or tryptophan, pointing to a likely read error. The J gene is TRBJ2-1, the V gene TRBV18; D is ambiguous. Germline V CDR1 and CDR2: KGHSH, LQKENI. V lost 4 bases to trimming and J lost 4 bases, with 20 bases between them. This CDR3 has 17 amino acids. CDR3 region: CASSLSSLGSSYNEQFL. CDR3 nucleotides: TGTGCCAGCTCACTTTCGTCGCTGGGCTCCTCATACAATGAGCAGTTCCTC.

This chain links TRBV5-1 with TRBJ2-3; no firm D call. The V gene's germline CDR1 is SGHRS and CDR2 YFSETQ. Trimming pared 1 base from V and 4 bases from J, leaving 7 bases between. CDR3 length equals 13 residues. The CDR3 nucleotides read TGCGCCAGCAGCTTGTCGCTCTCAGATACGCAGTATTTT. It specifies CASSLSLSDTQYF.

Remarks on this clonotype: Germline is not matched at one junction end, which may reflect a read error. The rearrangement joins TRBV20-1 to TRBJ2-3, with D maybe TRBD2 (7 bases). The CDR3 contains 13 residues. CDR1 and CDR2 (germline): DFQATT, SNEGSKA (reference sequence). This CDR3 reads CSAVRTRTDAQYF. The DNA for the CDR3 is TGCAGTGCTGTAAGGACTAGGACAGATGCGCAGTATTTT.

CDR3 loop: CASSGDPGTSTEQYF. The CDR3 DNA reads as TGCGCCAGCAGCGGGGATCCCGGGACTAGCACTGAGCAGTATTTT. The genes are TRBV5-1 and TRBJ2-3, with TRBD2 matching 9 bases. The V and J ends lost 4 bases and 11 bases, in that order; junction bases with no gene match: 14. The germline V gene has CDR1 SGHRS and CDR2 YFSETQ. This CDR3 has 15 residues.

The sample holds many counts of this clonotype. The J gene is TRBJ2-1, the V gene TRBV5-4, with D possibly being TRBD1 (6 bases). The CDR3 totals 14 residues. Trimming took 2 bases from V and 7 from J, leaving 13 bases between them. CDR1 and CDR2 from the germline V gene are SGHNT and YYREEE (reference sequence). The CDR3 DNA sequence: TGTGCCAGCAGCTTTAGACAGGCTGGGAATGAGCAGTTCTTC. Protein product: CASSFRQAGNEQFF.

The J gene is TRBJ1-1, the V gene TRBV20-1; D is ambiguous. The CDR3 runs to 14 residues. In germline, CDR1 is DFQATT, CDR2 SNEGSKA (reference sequence). V was clipped by 4 bases and J by 4 bases, with 16 bases between them. The CDR3 sequence is CSAKESGSGTEAFF. The CDR3 bases are TGCAGTGCTAAAGAGTCCGGGAGCGGCACTGAAGCTTTCTTT.

Relative to its sample, this clonotype is medium-sized (0.01 to 0.1%). This chain uses TRBV27 with TRBJ2-2, with D unclear. Trimming cost V 3 bases and J 0 bases, with 5 bases left between them. Per germline, CDR1 MNHEY and CDR2 SMNVEV (reference sequence). The CDR3 contains 14 residues. CDR3 amino acids: CASSFTANTGELFF. The DNA for the CDR3 is TGTGCCAGCAGTTTTACAGCGAACACCGGGGAGCTGTTTTTT.

J is TRBJ1-6 and V is TRBV4-1; D possibly corresponds to TRBD1 (5 bases). Trimming removed 3 bases from V and 2 bases from J, with 20 bases in between. The germline V gene encodes CDR1 MGHRA and CDR2 YSYEKL. The CDR3 contains 19 residues. The CDR3 DNA reads TGCGCCAGCAGCCACCCGACAAGGGGCGCCAGCCCCTATAATTCACCCCTCCACTTT. It yields the protein CASSHPTRGASPYNSPLHF.

The sample holds one count of this clonotype. The gene calls are TRBV28 and TRBJ1-1, with 7 positions matching TRBD1. V lost 5 bases to trimming and J lost 2 bases; unmatched junction nucleotides: 2. The germline gives CDR1 MDHEN, CDR2 SYDVKM. This CDR3 is 13 amino acids long. The CDR3 spells CASSGTENTEAFF. In nucleotides, the CDR3 is TGTGCCAGCAGTGGGACAGAAAACACTGAAGCTTTCTTT.

Concerning this clonotype: A read error may be the cause here, since a much bigger clone is one base away. This chain links TRBV25-1 with TRBJ1-1; D may be TRBD1 (6 bases). This CDR3 is 13 amino acids long. Germline V gives CDR1 MGHDK, CDR2 SYGVNS. With 4 bases removed from V and 4 bases from J, the gap between germline ends came to 10 bases. This chain's CDR3 is CASSAQQGTEAFF. CDR3 coding DNA: TGTGCCAGCAGTGCCCAACAGGGCACTGAAGCTTTCTTT.

The rearrangement joins TRBV6-6 to TRBJ1-2; perhaps TRBD1 as D (6 bases). The germline CDR1 and CDR2 sequences are MNHNY and SVGAGI (reference sequence). The ends were cut back, 8 bases at V and 4 bases at J, with 17 bases in the middle. This CDR3 has 14 residues. The DNA for the CDR3 is TGTGCCAGCTCCCGGGGGGGAGGGGGCTATGGCTACACCTTC. Residues: CASSRGGGGYGYTF.

The V and J genes are TRBV7-9 and TRBJ2-5; D not resolved. The CDR3 runs to 14 residues. Trimming took off 4 bases at V and 0 bases at J, with 9 bases between the two ends. CDR1 and CDR2 (germline): SEHNR, FQNEAQ (reference sequence). DNA for the CDR3: TGTGCCAGCAGCTCCAAAGGGAACCAAGAGACCCAGTACTTC. Residues: CASSSKGNQETQYF.

This clonotype was counted between two and nine times. A much larger clone lies a single base off, so this may be a read error. The rearrangement links TRBV5-5 to TRBJ1-4; D is unclear. Germline CDR1 and CDR2: SGHKS and YYEKEE (reference sequence). The CDR3 loop spans 14 amino acids. V was clipped by 4 bases and J by 3 bases, with 10 bases between them. This CDR3 is CASSITAANEKLFF. CDR3 nucleotides: TGTGCCAGCAGCATCACTGCAGCTAATGAAAAACTGTTTTTT.

The rearrangement links TRBV3-1 to TRBJ2-7, with D maybe TRBD1 (5 bases). With 0 bases removed from V and 3 bases from J, the gap between germline ends came to 6 bases. Germline V gene lookup returns CDR1 LGHDT and CDR2 YNNKEL (reference sequence). This CDR3 has 13 amino acids. CDR3 region: CASSQEGHYEQYF. Here the CDR3 DNA reads TGTGCCAGCAGCCAAGAAGGACACTACGAGCAGTACTTC.

In its sample, this clonotype is medium-sized. For the CDR3, the DNA is TGCGCCAGCAGCCAAAGCCCCCAGGGGGCAGGCGAAAAACTGTTTTTT. Amino acids: CASSQSPQGAGEKLFF. The chain has TRBV4-3 and TRBJ1-4; TRBD1 aligns across 8 bases. V lost 2 bases, J lost 8 bases, and 10 bases stayed unmatched. Germline V CDR1 and CDR2: LGHNA, YSLEER. The CDR3 length is 16 residues.

This clonotype was seen repeatedly, ten times or more. The CDR3 region has the DNA TGTGCCACCAGAGCAACCGGGACAGGGAACACTGAAGCTTTCTTT. Amino acid sequence: CATRATGTGNTEAFF. This rearrangement joins TRBV24-1 to TRBJ1-1; 8 bases are shared with TRBD1. The V and J ends lost 7 bases and 1 base, in that order; junction bases with no gene match: 7. This CDR3 comprises 15 residues. Germline V gives CDR1 KGHDR, CDR2 SFDVKD.

The gene calls are TRBV5-6 and TRBJ2-3; no firm D call. Trimming took 4 bases from V and 6 from J, leaving 15 bases between them. CDR3 size: 14 residues. Germline V gene lookup returns CDR1 SGHDT and CDR2 YYEEEE. The CDR3 spells CASSPRPASDTQYF. The CDR3 DNA sequence: TGTGCCAGCAGCCCCCGGCCCGCGTCCGATACGCAGTATTTT. Combining the CDR3 with reference TRBV5-6 and TRBJ2-3 gives the whole variable domain DAGVTQSPTHLIKTRGQQVTLRCSPKSGHDTVSWYQQALGQGPQFIFQYYEEEERQRGNFPDRFSGHQFPNYSSELNVNALLLGDSALYLCASSPRPASDTQYFGPGTRLTVL.

This clonotype was observed many times. This rearrangement joins TRBV6-5 to TRBJ2-1, with 7 bases lining up with TRBD1. Looked up from germline, CDR1 is MNHEY and CDR2 is SVGAGI. The CDR3 spans 16 residues. V lost 0 bases and J lost 5; bases outside the gene matches: 7. This CDR3 reads CASSYSMGTDNNEQFF. The DNA of the CDR3 is TGTGCCAGCAGTTACTCGATGGGGACAGATAACAATGAGCAGTTCTTC.

As for this clonotype: A much more abundant neighbour one base away suggests this may be a read error. The chain uses TRBV5-4 and TRBJ1-2; TRBD1 might be the D (6 bases). From germline, CDR1 is SGHNT and CDR2 YYREEE (reference sequence). Trimming removed 4 bases from V and 1 base from J, with 17 bases in between. The CDR3 covers 16 residues. The CDR3 loop is CASSPKQGARNYGYTF. CDR3 bases: TGTGCCAGCAGCCCGAAACAGGGAGCTCGTAACTATGGCTACACCTTC.

This chain links TRBV24-1 with TRBJ2-1; 8 bases line up with TRBD2. V lost 0 bases and J lost 3; bases outside the gene matches: 3. The length of the CDR3 is 16 residues. The V gene's germline CDR1 is KGHDR and CDR2 SFDVKD. The CDR3 bases are TGTGCCACCAGTGATTTGCGGACTAGCAGCTACAATGAGCAGTTCTTC. It yields the protein CATSDLRTSSYNEQFF.

The chain uses TRBV5-1 and TRBJ2-1; tentative D call: TRBD1 (5 bases). CDR3 length: 15 amino acids. Germline V gene data show CDR1 as SGHRS and CDR2 as YFSETQ. The V gene lost 0 bases and the J gene lost 2 bases, with 9 bases spanning the gap. In DNA form, the CDR3 reads TGCGCCAGCAGCTTGGAGGGGATAGCCTACAATGAGCAGTTCTTC. It yields the protein CASSLEGIAYNEQFF. Combining the CDR3 with reference TRBV5-1 and TRBJ2-1 gives the whole variable domain KAGVTQTPRYLIKTRGQQVTLSCSPISGHRSVSWYQQTPGQGLQFLFEYFSETQRNKGNFPGRFSGRQFSNSRSEMNVSTLELGDSALYLCASSLEGIAYNEQFFGPGTRLTVL.